These 27 T cell receptor beta chains share one sample of origin, sequenced in a study of blood T cells in healthy people across ages. The second PCR ran about 6 to 12 cycles with a sample-barcoded 5' primer and J-beta primers. MiXCR was run by TCRdb on the 5' RACE reads, yielding one entry per CDR3 protein. The profile shows around 800,000 distinct CDR3 sequences, 40% to 50% of them singletons. Source material: blood. These receptors originate from a man between 60 and 70 years old in good health.

The chain has TRBV6-1 and TRBJ2-7, with 9 bases aligning to TRBD1. CDR3 length: 15 residues. J gave up 3 bases and V 5 bases, and 8 bases lay outside the gene matches. Germline V gene lookup returns CDR1 MNHNS and CDR2 SASEGT. The CDR3 DNA reads as TGTGCCAGCAGTCTTCGGACAGGGGAAAACTACGAGCAGTACTTC. Translation gives CASSLRTGENYEQYF.

The rearrangement links TRBV6-5 to TRBJ1-1; 7 bases line up with TRBD1. Germline V CDR1 and CDR2: MNHEY, SVGAGI. This CDR3 comprises 13 residues. Trimming took 8 bases from V and 4 from J; bases not matched to a gene: 7. In DNA form, the CDR3 reads TGTGCCAGCCAGGGGGTCCGGGGCACTGAAGCTTTCTTT. Translation gives CASQGVRGTEAFF.

This clonotype has more than one count but fewer than ten. The genes are TRBV5-8 and TRBJ2-5, with 14 nucleotides matching TRBD2. Losses at the gene ends were 2 bases for V and 4 bases for J; bases not matched to a gene: 4. CDR3 size: 16 residues. Germline CDR1 is SGHTS and CDR2 is YDEGEE. CDR3: CASSLRLAGGPETQYF. The CDR3, as DNA: TGTGCCAGCAGCTTACGACTAGCGGGGGGGCCAGAGACCCAGTACTTC.

This chain joins TRBV20-1 and TRBJ1-2, with a tentative D call TRBD1 (6 bases). V lost 6 bases to trimming and J lost 6 bases, with 23 bases between them. Looked up from germline, CDR1 is DFQATT and CDR2 is SNEGSKA (reference sequence). This CDR3 spans 15 amino acids. This chain's CDR3 is CSALKDRQTKNGYTF. The CDR3 DNA sequence: TGCAGTGCCCTGAAGGACAGACAGACAAAAAATGGCTACACCTTC.

The chain combines TRBV5-6 with TRBJ2-4; 10 positions agree with TRBD1. V gave up 0 bases and J gave up 13 bases; unmatched junction bases: 10. Germline-derived CDR1 and CDR2 are SGHDT and YYEEEE. The CDR3 is made up of 15 amino acids. CDR3 bases: TGTGCCAGCAGCTTGGGACAGGGGGCGGACCCCCGGCAGTACTTC. Its protein product is CASSLGQGADPRQYF.

The chain carries TRBV7-9 and TRBJ1-1; D uncertain. Trimming removed 2 bases from V and 6 bases from J, with 7 bases in between. CDR1 is SEHNR and CDR2 is FQNEAQ in the germline V gene (reference sequence). The CDR3 covers 12 residues. CDR3 DNA sequence: TGTGCCAGCAGCTTAATTCTGGCTGAAGCTTTCTTT. It encodes CASSLILAEAFF.

This clonotype was detected a few times. The rearrangement joins TRBV6-1 to TRBJ2-3; D possibly corresponds to TRBD2 (5 bases). The V end lost 6 bases, the J end lost 1 base, and 17 bases lay between the germline ends. Germline V gives CDR1 MNHNS, CDR2 SASEGT. CDR3 length equals 16 residues. CDR3 nucleotides: TGTGCCAGCAGCGACGGGCAGCGGAGCCGCACAGATACGCAGTATTTT. Its translation is CASSDGQRSRTDTQYF.

The gene calls are TRBV7-2 and TRBJ1-1; no clear D. The CDR3 spans 14 residues. Germline CDR1 is SGHTA and CDR2 is FQGNSA. V dropped 5 bases and J dropped 5 bases, with 15 bases sitting between them. For the CDR3, the DNA is TGTGCCAGCAGCCCAAGAAGAGGGTGGACTGAAGCTTTCTTT. It encodes CASSPRRGWTEAFF.

Turning to this clonotype: The junction departs from germline at one end; a sequencing error may be responsible. V gene TRBV12-3 or TRBV12-4 combines with J gene TRBJ1-5; 7 nucleotides align to TRBD1. This CDR3 is built from 15 residues. Written as DNA, the CDR3 is TGTGCCGGCAGTTCAAGACAGGGCAGCAATCAGCCCCAGCATTTT. Translated, it gives CAGSSRQGSNQPQHF.

The chain links TRBV7-9 to TRBJ2-5; 11 bases are shared with TRBD2. The DNA end lines up better with TRBJ2-7; the J call may be wrong. CDR3 length equals 13 residues. Looked up from germline, CDR1 is SEHNR and CDR2 is FQNEAQ (reference sequence). CDR3 residues: CASSKLAGDEQYF. In DNA, the CDR3 is TGTGCCAGCAGCAAACTAGCGGGAGACGAGCAGTACTTC.

CDR3 amino acids: CASSQDREAEAFF. CDR3 in DNA: TGCGCCAGCAGCCAAGATCGGGAGGCCGAAGCTTTCTTT. The chain links TRBV4-3 to TRBJ1-1; D gene uncertain. The CDR3 has 13 residues. The V gene lost 0 bases and the J gene lost 8 bases, with 10 bases spanning the gap. Looked up from germline, CDR1 is LGHNA and CDR2 is YSLEER.

CDR3 DNA: TGTGCCAGCAGTTCAAAAACCGCACGGGGACTTGAGCAGTTCTTC. It codes for CASSSKTARGLEQFF. This chain joins TRBV27 and TRBJ2-1, with TRBD2 as a possible D gene (6 bases). Germline-derived CDR1 and CDR2 are MNHEY and SMNVEV (reference sequence). This CDR3 spans 15 amino acids. The V end lost 4 bases, the J end lost 9 bases, and 19 bases lay between the germline ends.

This clonotype was observed a handful of times. The V gene is TRBV28, the J gene TRBJ2-5; TRBD2 matches 8 bases. The CDR3 covers 13 residues. The germline V gene encodes CDR1 MDHEN and CDR2 SYDVKM. Trimming cost V 8 bases and J 5 bases; bases outside gene matches: 7. The CDR3 DNA sequence: TGTGCCAGCGCCCTACGCGGGGGGGAGACCCAGTACTTC. Amino acid sequence: CASALRGGETQYF.

This chain uses TRBV25-1 with TRBJ2-7, with D possibly being TRBD2 (6 bases). Looked up from germline, CDR1 is MGHDK and CDR2 is SYGVNS. V was clipped by 7 bases and J by 7 bases, with 20 bases between them. The CDR3 covers 14 residues. CDR3 nucleotide sequence: TGTGCCAGCATGGGGGGAGCGGGCCTAAGGGAGCAGTACTTC. It specifies CASMGGAGLREQYF.

This clonotype was recorded a few times. The chain couples TRBV20-1 to TRBJ1-4, with 7 positions matching TRBD1. V trimming: 3 bases; J trimming: 6 bases; junction bases outside the gene matches: 4. CDR3 length: 13 amino acids. Germline values: CDR1 DFQATT, CDR2 SNEGSKA (reference sequence). The CDR3: CSASKGADEKLFF. CDR3 DNA: TGCAGTGCTAGCAAGGGGGCCGATGAAAAACTGTTTTTT.

About this clonotype itself: Its ends do not fully match the called genes, so a read error is possible. The J gene is TRBJ1-2, the V gene TRBV20-1, with no clear D. In germline, CDR1 is DFQATT, CDR2 SNEGSKA (reference sequence). This CDR3 comprises 16 residues. CDR3 sequence reads: CSGRERENGLGYGYTF. The DNA of the CDR3 is TGCAGTGGTAGAGAACGGGAGAACGGGCTGGGCTATGGCTACACCTTC.

The chain combines TRBV29-1 with TRBJ1-2; 12 nucleotides match TRBD1. The CDR3 contains 19 residues. The junction had 20 bases not matched to a gene; V was cut back by 5 bases and J by 4 bases. Germline lookup yields CDR1 SQVTM and CDR2 ANQGSEA. CDR3 DNA sequence: TGCAGCGTTCTCGAAGTCCTTCCGGGACAGGGGGCAGAAGGCTATGGCTACACCTTC. Residues: CSVLEVLPGQGAEGYGYTF.

This clonotype was recorded a few times. The chain couples TRBV5-1 to TRBJ2-1, with 11 positions matching TRBD2. J gave up 10 bases and V 4 bases, and 10 bases lay outside the gene matches. The germline V gene has CDR1 SGHRS and CDR2 YFSETQ. This CDR3 has 15 amino acids. The CDR3 region has the DNA TGCGCCAGCAGCACCCGCCCCCCTAGCGGGAGGGAGCAGTTCTTC. Protein: CASSTRPPSGREQFF.

Notes on this clonotype: At one of its ends the junction is not consistent with the germline gene, which may arise from a read error. This chain links TRBV20-1 with TRBJ2-1; D is possibly TRBD2 (6 bases). The CDR3 sequence is 15 residues long. Germline lookup yields CDR1 DFQATT and CDR2 SNEGSKA (reference sequence). CDR3 sequence reads: CSARDLSTPSNKQFF. CDR3 nucleotides: TGCAGTGCCCGGGACTTATCCACCCCATCCAATAAGCAGTTCTTC.

About this clonotype itself: This sequence may be a read error, since a much larger clone differs from it by one base. The CDR3 DNA follows: TGCGCCAGCAGCCGGGGGCCCATCTACGAGCAGTACTTC. Translated, it gives CASSRGPIYEQYF. The chain has TRBV5-1 and TRBJ2-7, with D possibly called TRBD1 or TRBD2 (6 bases each). Germline CDR1 is SGHRS and CDR2 is YFSETQ. Trimming shortened V by 4 bases and J by 3 bases, and 11 bases separated the two germline ends. The CDR3 is made up of 13 amino acids.

The V gene is TRBV4-3, the J gene TRBJ2-7; 10 bases agree with TRBD1. This CDR3 has 16 amino acids. V lost 2 bases and J lost 3; bases outside the gene matches: 7. Per germline, CDR1 LGHNA and CDR2 YSLEER. CDR3 sequence reads: CASSQRGTGEGYEQYF. In nucleotides, the CDR3 is TGCGCCAGCAGCCAACGCGGGACAGGGGAAGGCTACGAGCAGTACTTC.

This clonotype occurred a few times. This chain uses TRBV11-2 with TRBJ2-1; 7 nucleotides line up with TRBD1. Per germline, CDR1 SGHAT and CDR2 FQNNGV. V dropped 1 base and J dropped 4; count of bases not matched to a gene: 4. The CDR3 is 15 residues long. The CDR3 DNA reads as TGTGCCAGCAGCTTAGCCAGGGGGAATTACAATGAGCAGTTCTTC. It codes for CASSLARGNYNEQFF.

The chain joins TRBV20-1 to TRBJ2-1; 7 positions agree with TRBD2. The CDR3 totals 12 residues. CDR1 DFQATT and CDR2 SNEGSKA come from the germline V gene (reference sequence). The junction had 3 bases not matched to a gene; V was cut back by 1 base and J by 9 bases. The CDR3 sequence is CSARGGGSEQFF. CDR3 nucleotide sequence: TGCAGTGCTAGAGGGGGGGGGAGTGAGCAGTTCTTC.

The rearrangement uses TRBV6-1 and TRBJ2-7; 9 bases are a match to TRBD1. With 4 bases clipped from V and 5 bases from J, the junction kept 9 bases outside the gene matches. The CDR3 totals 15 residues. CDR1 MNHNS and CDR2 SASEGT come from the germline V gene. The CDR3, as DNA: TGTGCCAGCAGTGGTAAACAGGGGGCGTCCCACGAGCAGTACTTC. Amino acid sequence: CASSGKQGASHEQYF.

The J gene is TRBJ2-1, the V gene TRBV6-2 or TRBV6-3; D remains unclear. This CDR3 spans 11 amino acids. V was clipped by 5 bases and J by 8 bases, with 7 bases between them. CDR1 MNHEY and CDR2 SVGEGT come from the germline V gene. CDR3 in DNA: TGTGCCAGCAGTAGTATCTATGAGCAGTTCTTC. This encodes CASSSIYEQFF.

This chain uses TRBV2 with TRBJ2-1, with unresolved D. With 3 bases removed from V and 7 bases from J, the gap between germline ends came to 13 bases. The length of the CDR3 is 14 residues. CDR1 and CDR2 from the germline V gene are SNHLY and FYNNEI. The CDR3 reads CASSDNGLVNEQFF. CDR3 in DNA: TGTGCCAGCAGTGACAACGGGTTGGTGAATGAGCAGTTCTTC.

This rearrangement joins TRBV18 to TRBJ1-4; 7 bases align to TRBD1. CDR1 and CDR2 from the germline V gene are KGHSH and LQKENI. CDR3 length equals 15 residues. Losses at the gene ends were 1 base for V and 2 bases for J; bases not matched to a gene: 1. The CDR3 nucleotides are TGTGCCAGCTCACCACAACAGGGGACTAATGAAAAACTGTTTTTT. As protein: CASSPQQGTNEKLFF.